The TCR beta chain described here comes from a study of shared clonotypes between healthy human individuals. Study results and limitations: Compared with clonotypes that all four donors shared, non-shared clonotypes had lower generation probabilities.

Assay used: immunoSEQ multiplex PCR; TCRdb lists only in-frame clones, some missing. This table has millions of clones, around 94% appearing once. V trimming: 6 bases; J trimming: 0 bases; junction bases outside the gene matches: 6. Germline V gene data show CDR1 as MDHEN and CDR2 as SYDVKM. The CDR3 has 17 residues. In the case of this clone: The antigen is not known.

The clonotype originates from a young man in good health. The rearrangement uses TRBV28 and TRBJ2-3; the match to TRBD2 covers 13 bases. The specimen was naive CD4+ T cells sorted from blood. The subset: CD45RA+ positively selected. In DNA form, the CDR3 reads TGTGCCAGCAGGGACGGACTAGCGGGGGCCAGCACAGATACGCAGTATTTT. Amino acids: CASRDGLAGASTDTQYF.